This T cell receptor beta chain was sequenced in a study of PD-1 blockade in mismatch repair-deficient tumors. Study at large: Patients had 12 to 13 mismatch repair-deficient cancer types and were previously treated and progressing.

All patients were mismatch repair deficient, assessed by either PCR or immunohistochemistry. TCR sequencing covered a few patients who responded to pembrolizumab. The study, taken as a whole, reports: Tumor-resident clones, often undetectable pretreatment in blood, expanded then contracted after pembrolizumab.

Here immunoSEQ multiplex PCR was the method, and the copy in TCRdb shows in-frame clones only, minus some. The table has roughly 130,000 clones, more than 70% seen once. Comment on this clone: Its antigen is not identified.

Between the trimmed V and J ends, which lost 4 bases and 0 bases, there was a span of 8 bases. CDR1 and CDR2 from the germline V gene are SGHDT and YYEEEE. There are 13 residues in the CDR3. The gene calls are TRBV5-6 and TRBJ2-7; D gene unclear. The clonotype originates from an adult with mismatch repair-deficient cancer. The source was peripheral blood, collected 72 weeks after starting pembrolizumab. CDR3 loop: CASSPGSSYEQYF. The DNA of the CDR3 is TGTGCCAGCAGCCCCGGGTCCTCCTACGAGCAGTACTTC.